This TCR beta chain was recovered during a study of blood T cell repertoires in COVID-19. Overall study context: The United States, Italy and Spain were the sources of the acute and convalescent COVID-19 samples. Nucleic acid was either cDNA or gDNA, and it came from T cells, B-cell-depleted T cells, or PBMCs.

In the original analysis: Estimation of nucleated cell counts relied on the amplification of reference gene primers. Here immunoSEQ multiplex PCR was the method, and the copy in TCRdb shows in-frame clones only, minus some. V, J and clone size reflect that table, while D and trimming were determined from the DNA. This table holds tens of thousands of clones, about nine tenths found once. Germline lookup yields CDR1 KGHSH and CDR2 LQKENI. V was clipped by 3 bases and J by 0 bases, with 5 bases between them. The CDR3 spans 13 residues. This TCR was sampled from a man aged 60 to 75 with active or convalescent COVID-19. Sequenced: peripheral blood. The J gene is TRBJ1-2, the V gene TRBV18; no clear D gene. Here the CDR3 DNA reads TGTGCCAGCTCACCCGGGACTAACTATGGCTACACCTTC. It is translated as CASSPGTNYGYTF.